The rows below give T cell receptor beta chains drawn from one sample of a study of blood T cell repertoires in COVID-19. Libraries were prepared by immunoSEQ multiplex PCR; TCRdb keeps only in-frame clonotypes and omits some of them. The table has over 75,000 clones, around nine tenths seen once. Material for sequencing was peripheral blood. These receptors came from a man aged 60 to 75 with acute or convalescent COVID-19. Both conserved end residues are part of each CDR3. Each record gives: clone size, V gene, J gene, D gene, CDR3 DNA, CDR3 protein. The D gene is left open where the match is weak. Clone sizes are given selectively: once, few, many, or a class where the clone is expanded.

.	TRBV29-1	TRBJ2-3	TRBD2	TGCAGCGGGGCGACTAGCTCCCCCTTCACAGATACGCAGTATTTT	CSGATSSPFTDTQYF
.	TRBV10-2	TRBJ2-1	TRBD2	TGCGCCAGCAGTGAGTCGGGGACTAGCGGATACAATGAGCAGTTCTTC	CASSESGTSGYNEQFF
.	TRBV7-9	TRBJ2-7	.	TGTGCCAGCAGCCTGGGTGGCGGAAGCTCCTACGAGCAGTACTTC	CASSLGGGSSYEQYF
.	TRBV7-9	TRBJ2-5	TRBD1	TGTGCCAGCAGCTTAGCGACAGGGGAAGAGACCCAGTACTTC	CASSLATGEETQYF
.	TRBV7-2	TRBJ2-1	TRBD2	TGTGCCAGCAGTTTGACTAGCGGCCACAATGAGCAGTTCTTC	CASSLTSGHNEQFF
.	TRBV7-8	TRBJ2-7	TRBD1	TGTGCCAGCAGCTTAGGGGTGACAGGGCTGAACTACGAGCAGTACTTC	CASSLGVTGLNYEQYF
.	TRBV5-1	TRBJ2-2	.	TGCGCCAGCAGCCCCGGGACACAGAACACCGGGGAGCTGTTTTTT	CASSPGTQNTGELFF
.	TRBV30	TRBJ2-7	.	TGTGCCTGGAGTGTGAGCGTTAGCTCCTACGAGCAGTACTTC	CAWSVSVSSYEQYF
.	TRBV7-2	TRBJ2-1	.	TGTGCCAGCAGCTTAAGGAGGGAGCAGTTCTTC	CASSLRREQFF
.	TRBV27	TRBJ1-4	TRBD1	TGTGCCAGCAGTTCTAGCGGGACAGCGAATGAAAAACTGTTTTTT	CASSSSGTANEKLFF
.	TRBV7-8	TRBJ1-6	TRBD1	TGTGCCAGCAGCCTTGGACAGGGAGGATCACCCCTCCACTTT	CASSLGQGGSPLHF
once	TRBV29-1	TRBJ2-1	TRBD1	TGCAGCGACCGGACAGGGGACAATGAGCAGTTCTTC	CSDRTGDNEQFF
.	TRBV6-5	TRBJ1-1	.	TGTGCCAGCTCACAAAGACCACAGACGAACACTGAAGCTTTCTTT	CASSQRPQTNTEAFF
.	TRBV10-3	TRBJ2-7	TRBD1	TGTGCCATCAGTCCTGACAGGGTATCCTACGAGCAGTACTTC	CAISPDRVSYEQYF
.	TRBV7-2	TRBJ2-7	.	TGTGCCAGCAGCGAACCGGGACTCTCCTCCTACGAGCAGTACTTC	CASSEPGLSSYEQYF
.	TRBV15	TRBJ2-2	TRBD1	TGTGCCACCAGCAGAGGCCGGGACAGGGGGACCGGGGAGCTGTTTTTT	CATSRGRDRGTGELFF
.	TRBV27	TRBJ2-5	TRBD1	TGTGCCAGCAGTTCTCCCCTGACAGGGGTTCTGCCATACTTC	CASSSPLTGVLPYF
.	TRBV19	TRBJ2-5	.	TGTGCCAGTAGTATAAGACTAGAAGAGACCCAGTACTTC	CASSIRLEETQYF
.	TRBV4-1	TRBJ1-5	TRBD1	TGCGCCAGCAGCCCACAGGGGTCCAGCAATCAGCCCCAGCATTTT	CASSPQGSSNQPQHF
.	TRBV12-3/TRBV12-4	TRBJ2-5	TRBD2	TGTGCCAGCAGTTCCGCGGGGGGCCAGTACTTC	CASSSAGGQYF
.	TRBV18	TRBJ1-5	.	TGTGCCAGCTCACCAGGGCAGGATCAGCCCCAGCATTTT	CASSPGQDQPQHF
.	TRBV12-3/TRBV12-4	TRBJ2-7	.	TGTGCCAGCAGGATCTCCGGGATCGACGAGCAGTACTTC	CASRISGIDEQYF
.	TRBV13	TRBJ2-3	.	TGTGCCAGCAGCTTGACTGAAAGCACAGATACGCAGTATTTT	CASSLTESTDTQYF
.	TRBV18	TRBJ1-4	.	TGTGCCAGCTCACCCGGGACACTGAATGAAAAACTGTTTTTT	CASSPGTLNEKLFF